These 22 T cell receptor beta chains share one sample of origin, sequenced in a study of PD-L1 blockade in urothelial cancer. Time point noted: peripheral blood 6 weeks after treatment start. TCRdb's table, derived via immunoSEQ multiplex PCR, lists solely in-frame clones and lacks some. This table has over 100,000 clones, around 93% appearing once. Sequencing was performed on PBMCs, taken around atezolizumab (anti-PD-L1) treatment. All receptors derive from a man in his fifties or sixties with urothelial cancer.

V gene TRBV6-5 combines with J gene TRBJ1-1, with a weak D call TRBD1 (5 bases). Germline CDR1 reads MNHEY; CDR2 reads SVGAGI. Trimming pared 6 bases from V and 2 bases from J, leaving 13 bases between. The CDR3 totals 14 residues. CDR3 sequence: CASSRRVGNTEAFF. Here the CDR3 DNA reads TGTGCCAGCAGCCGCAGGGTAGGAAACACTGAAGCTTTCTTT.

This chain links TRBV12-5 with TRBJ1-3, with D possibly matching TRBD1 (6 bases). Germline CDR1 LGHNT, CDR2 FRNRAP. The CDR3 consists of 15 residues. CDR3 sequence: CAFGGGSVRGNTIYF. The CDR3 DNA sequence: TGTGCCTTTGGGGGGGGCTCGGTGAGGGGAAACACCATATATTTT.

This chain uses TRBV5-5 with TRBJ2-5; perhaps TRBD2 as D (6 bases). CDR3 length: 14 residues. Germline CDR1 SGHKS, CDR2 YYEKEE (reference sequence). Trimming stripped 0 bases from V and 4 bases from J, with 10 bases between. In DNA, the CDR3 is TGTGCCAGCAGCTTGGAGTCGGGAGCAGAGACCCAGTACTTC. It specifies CASSLESGAETQYF.

V and J are TRBV19 and TRBJ1-2; D unclear. CDR3 length equals 13 residues. CDR1 is LNHDA, CDR2 SQIVND, per germline (reference sequence). The V and J ends lost 5 bases and 2 bases respectively, with 9 bases between them. The CDR3, as DNA: TGTGCCAGTAGTGATCAGTTAAACTATGGCTACACCTTC. Translation gives CASSDQLNYGYTF.

CDR3 residues: CASSLLSGVGDEQYF. In DNA form, the CDR3 reads TGTGCCAGCAGCCTCCTCAGCGGGGTGGGAGACGAGCAGTACTTC. The rearrangement joins TRBV5-4 to TRBJ2-7; 7 bases align to TRBD2. CDR1 is SGHNT, CDR2 YYREEE, per germline (reference sequence). This CDR3 is built from 15 residues. V trimming: 4 bases; J trimming: 5 bases; junction bases outside the gene matches: 12.

This rearrangement joins TRBV7-2 to TRBJ2-2, with TRBD2 matching over 15 bases. The ends lost 5 bases at V and 7 bases at J; junction bases unmatched: 5. This CDR3 is built from 16 residues. Germline CDR1 SGHTA, CDR2 FQGNSA. The CDR3 DNA reads TGTGCCAGCAGCCTTGGGACTAGCGGGGGGTTCGGGGAGCTGTTTTTT. Residues: CASSLGTSGGFGELFF. Full variable domain (rest looked up from reference TRBV7-2 and TRBJ2-2): GAGVSQSPSNKVTEKGKDVELRCDPISGHTALYWYRQSLGQGLEFLIYFQGNSAPDKSGLPSDRFSAERTGGSVSTLTIQRTQQEDSAVYLCASSLGTSGGFGELFFGEGSRLTVL.

The chain links TRBV13 to TRBJ2-2, with a tentative D call TRBD1 (5 bases). The CDR3 covers 14 residues. Germline-derived CDR1 and CDR2 are PRHDT and FYEKMQ (reference sequence). V was cut by 4 bases and J by 4 bases, with 10 bases left in between. The CDR3 is CASSSQGTTGELFF. The CDR3 DNA is TGTGCCAGCAGCTCTCAGGGAACCACCGGGGAGCTGTTTTTT.

The chain joins TRBV30 to TRBJ2-3, with 8 bases lining up with TRBD2. V was clipped by 3 bases and J by 4 bases; unmatched bases: 6. Looked up from germline, CDR1 is GTSNPN and CDR2 is SVGIG (reference sequence). This CDR3 is 14 amino acids long. The CDR3 DNA reads TGTGCCTGGAGCAAAGCGGGGGTCGCAGATACGCAGTATTTT. It encodes CAWSKAGVADTQYF.

This clone has just a few counts. The chain carries TRBV14 and TRBJ2-1; TRBD2 agrees at 10 bases. The trim removed 1 base at V and 16 bases at J, leaving 10 bases unmatched. The CDR3 consists of 14 residues. Germline values: CDR1 SGHDN, CDR2 FVKESK. Here the CDR3 DNA reads TGTGCCAGCAGCCAAGTCGGCCTAGCGGGAGTGGAATTCTTC. As protein: CASSQVGLAGVEFF.

This chain connects TRBV5-1 to TRBJ2-2; 11 bases map to TRBD1. The CDR3 spans 14 residues. CDR1 is SGHRS and CDR2 is YFSETQ in the germline V gene. The junction had 9 bases not matched to a gene; V was cut back by 4 bases and J by 13 bases. The DNA for the CDR3 is TGCGCCAGCAGCCCGAACCGGGACAGGGGGTTGCTGTTTTTT. Its protein is CASSPNRDRGLLFF.

The chain combines TRBV4-3 with TRBJ2-5; unclear D gene. Germline V gene sequence: CDR1 LGHNA, CDR2 YSLEER. The length of the CDR3 is 16 residues. V was cut by 4 bases and J by 1 base, with 16 bases left in between. The CDR3 is CASSPAGVSIQETQYF. The CDR3 region has the DNA TGCGCCAGCAGCCCCGCAGGTGTTAGTATCCAAGAGACCCAGTACTTC.

The chain couples TRBV15 to TRBJ2-3, with a tentative D call TRBD1 (6 bases). Trimming removed 1 base from V and 2 bases from J, with 16 bases in between. This CDR3 is built from 17 residues. Germline CDR1 LNHNV, CDR2 YYDKDF (reference sequence). The CDR3 region is CATSRALVGAFTDTQYF. In DNA, the CDR3 is TGTGCCACCAGCAGAGCCCTAGTGGGGGCCTTCACAGATACGCAGTATTTT.

Here the CDR3 reads CASKYYRIDSPLHF. The CDR3 DNA reads TGTGCCAGCAAATACTACAGGATTGATTCACCCCTCCACTTT. The chain employs TRBV19 and TRBJ1-6; tentatively, D is TRBD1 (5 bases). CDR3 size: 14 residues. The germline V gene encodes CDR1 LNHDA and CDR2 SQIVND (reference sequence). V was cut by 9 bases and J by 8 bases, with 17 bases left in between.

This clone was counted a few times. The V and J genes are TRBV11-2 and TRBJ2-4, with a tentative D call TRBD2 (6 bases). This CDR3 comprises 16 residues. Trimming took off 5 bases at V and 3 bases at J, with 17 bases between the two ends. Germline V gene data show CDR1 as SGHAT and CDR2 as FQNNGV. The CDR3, as DNA: TGTGCCAGCAGCCCCCCGGGGGTGCGGCTCAAAAACATTCAGTACTTC. It codes for CASSPPGVRLKNIQYF. Full variable domain (missing parts from reference TRBV11-2 and TRBJ2-4): EAGVAQSPRYKIIEKRQSVAFWCNPISGHATLYWYQQILGQGPKLLIQFQNNGVVDDSQLPKDRFSAERLKGVDSTLKIQPAKLEDSAVYLCASSPPGVRLKNIQYFGAGTRLSVL.

The chain recombines TRBV28 with TRBJ1-1; D gene ambiguous. The CDR3 has 15 amino acids. The V and J ends lost 2 bases and 1 base respectively, with 11 bases between them. Per the germline V gene, CDR1 is MDHEN and CDR2 is SYDVKM. The DNA of the CDR3 is TGTGCCAGCAGTTTAGGATCGGCAGGGAACACTGAAGCTTTCTTT. Amino acid sequence: CASSLGSAGNTEAFF.

The chain links TRBV5-4 to TRBJ2-2, with a weak D call TRBD2 (5 bases). CDR3 length equals 14 residues. The germline V gene has CDR1 SGHNT and CDR2 YYREEE (reference sequence). The V and J ends lost 3 bases and 6 bases respectively, with 12 bases between them. Written as DNA, the CDR3 is TGTGCCAGCAGCTCGGGAACGAGTGCCGGGGAGCTGTTTTTT. Translated, it gives CASSSGTSAGELFF.

This rearrangement joins TRBV9 to TRBJ1-4; D is ambiguous. The CDR3 is 16 amino acids. V was shortened by 2 bases and J by 7 bases, with 18 bases between the two germline ends. Germline-derived CDR1 and CDR2 are SGDLS and YYNGEE. The CDR3 DNA follows: TGTGCCAGCAGCGTTGTCGGTGGAATAGGCGGTGAAAAACTGTTTTTT. Translated, it gives CASSVVGGIGGEKLFF.

The chain has TRBV7-9 and TRBJ2-3; weak D call: TRBD1 (5 bases). Germline V gene sequence: CDR1 SEHNR, CDR2 FQNEAQ (reference sequence). The germline V and J ends were trimmed by 1 base and 5 bases, with 10 bases remaining between them. CDR3 length: 14 amino acids. The CDR3 DNA follows: TGTGCCAGCAGCTTAGGGAGTCAGGGAGATACGCAGTATTTT. This gives the protein CASSLGSQGDTQYF. The variable domain in full, completed from reference TRBV7-9 and TRBJ2-3, reads DTGVSQNPRHKITKRGQNVTFRCDPISEHNRLYWYRQTLGQGPEFLTYFQNEAQLEKSRLLSDRFSAERPKGSFSTLEIQRTEQGDSAMYLCASSLGSQGDTQYFGPGTRLTVL.

This chain links TRBV7-2 with TRBJ1-4, with D maybe TRBD1 (5 bases). Trimming shortened V by 3 bases and J by 8 bases, and 13 bases separated the two germline ends. The CDR3 is 14 amino acids. The germline V gene encodes CDR1 SGHTA and CDR2 FQGNSA. The CDR3 loop reads CASSLGTITEKLFF. CDR3 nucleotide sequence: TGTGCCAGCAGCTTGGGGACTATAACCGAAAAACTGTTTTTT.

The chain links TRBV6-6 to TRBJ2-5; 9 nucleotides agree with TRBD2. Germline V gene sequence: CDR1 MNHNY, CDR2 SVGAGI (reference sequence). This CDR3 has 15 amino acids. Trimming cost V 2 bases and J 1 base; bases outside gene matches: 2. DNA for the CDR3: TGTGCCAGCAGTTACCCGACTAGCGGCCAAGAGACCCAGTACTTC. Residues: CASSYPTSGQETQYF.

The chain combines TRBV25-1 with TRBJ1-4, with 7 bases lining up with TRBD1. V lost 2 bases to trimming and J lost 1 base; unmatched junction nucleotides: 4. The length of the CDR3 is 16 residues. Germline-derived CDR1 and CDR2 are MGHDK and SYGVNS. The CDR3 is CASSEAQGGTNEKLFF. The DNA for the CDR3 is TGTGCCAGCAGTGAAGCCCAGGGGGGAACTAATGAAAAACTGTTTTTT.

The V call is TRBV4-2, the J call TRBJ2-1; TRBD2 aligns across 11 bases. V was clipped by 3 bases and J by 1 base; unmatched bases: 2. Germline V CDR1 and CDR2: LGHNA, YNFKEQ. The CDR3 consists of 16 residues. Here the CDR3 reads CASSHTSGGSYNEQFF. The DNA for the CDR3 is TGTGCCAGCAGCCACACTAGCGGGGGTTCCTACAATGAGCAGTTCTTC.